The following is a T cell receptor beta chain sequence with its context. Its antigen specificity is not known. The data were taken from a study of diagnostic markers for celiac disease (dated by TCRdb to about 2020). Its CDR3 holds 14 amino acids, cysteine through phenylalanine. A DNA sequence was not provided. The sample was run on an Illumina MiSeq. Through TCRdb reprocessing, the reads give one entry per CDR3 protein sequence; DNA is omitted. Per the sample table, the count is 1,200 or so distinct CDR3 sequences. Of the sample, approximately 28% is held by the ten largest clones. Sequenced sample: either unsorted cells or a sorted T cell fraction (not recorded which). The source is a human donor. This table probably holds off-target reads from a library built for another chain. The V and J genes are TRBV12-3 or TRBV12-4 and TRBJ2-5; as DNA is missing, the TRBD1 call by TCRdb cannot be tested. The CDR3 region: CASSKGAGEGTQYF.